This is a list of T cell receptor beta chains from one sample in a study of T cells in Graves' hyperthyroidism and ophthalmopathy. TCRdb reprocessed the multiplex PCR reads via MiXCR and lists one record per CDR3 protein. Among about 500,000 distinct CDR3 sequences listed, approximately 15% were seen once. Sequencing was carried out using blood. These receptors all stem from a woman aged 18-30 years with Graves' hyperthyroidism. Both conserved end residues are part of each CDR3. D genes are given only for firm matches. A row's size may be missing; if present it is once, few, many or a size class.

>TRBJ2-1|TRBD1|TRBV9|many
CASSVVTGGWNEQFF
TGTGCCAGCAGCGTAGTAACAGGGGGGTGGAATGAGCAGTTCTTC
>TRBJ2-2|NA|TRBV20-1|many
CSARDLNTGELFF
TGCAGTGCTAGAGATCTAAACACCGGGGAGCTGTTTTTT
>TRBJ1-4|NA|TRBV19|few
CASSIGGATNEKLFF
TGTGCCAGTAGTATTGGGGGCGCGACTAATGAAAAACTGTTTTTT
>TRBJ1-1|NA|TRBV6-5|many
CASSYSTITEAFF
TGTGCCAGCAGTTACTCGACTATTACCGAAGCTTTCTTT
>TRBJ1-5|TRBD1|TRBV7-9|many
CASSDGTASNQPQHF
TGTGCCAGCAGCGACGGGACAGCTAGCAATCAGCCCCAGCATTTT
>TRBJ2-3|TRBD2|TRBV5-1|NA
CASSLAGGAGATDTQYF
TGCGCCAGCAGCTTGGCCGGGGGGGCGGGAGCCACAGATACGCAGTATTTT
>TRBJ2-1|NA|TRBV12-3/TRBV12-4|few
CASSSRRNSDPYNEQFF
TGTGCCAGCAGTTCTAGGCGGAATAGCGACCCGTACAATGAGCAGTTCTTC
>TRBJ1-2|TRBD1|TRBV19|many
CASRIQGKYGYTF
TGTGCCAGTAGGATACAGGGGAAATATGGCTACACCTTC
>TRBJ2-1|TRBD2|TRBV7-9|many
CASSSSGRALDEQFF
TGTGCCAGCAGCTCGAGCGGGAGGGCCCTGGATGAGCAGTTCTTC
>TRBJ1-1|NA|TRBV20-1|few
CSARNLGERRAFF
TGCAGTGCTAGGAACCTGGGGGAGCGAAGAGCTTTCTTT
>TRBJ1-1|NA|TRBV15|NA
CATSRDRTNTEAFF
TGTGCCACCAGCAGAGACCGCACGAACACTGAAGCTTTCTTT
>TRBJ2-2|NA|TRBV24-1|many
CATSDLSLGGGELFF
TGTGCCACCAGTGATTTGTCCCTAGGTGGGGGGGAGCTGTTTTTT
>TRBJ2-1|TRBD2|TRBV27|few
CASSLLAGGHYNEQFF
TGTGCCAGCAGTTTATTAGCGGGAGGACACTACAATGAGCAGTTCTTC
>TRBJ2-1|TRBD2|TRBV12-3/TRBV12-4|NA
CASIISGSSYNEQFF
TGTGCCAGCATAATAAGCGGGAGCTCCTACAATGAGCAGTTCTTC
>TRBJ1-1|NA|TRBV19|NA
CAITSGPWNTEAFF
TGTGCCATCACCTCCGGGCCCTGGAACACTGAAGCTTTCTTT
>TRBJ2-5|TRBD2|TRBV9|NA
CASSVSTSGQTQYF
TGTGCCAGCAGCGTATCTACTAGCGGGCAGACCCAGTACTTC
>TRBJ2-3|NA|TRBV3-1|NA
CASSHGSRAIDTQYF
TGTGCCAGCAGCCATGGCTCCCGGGCTATAGATACGCAGTATTTT
>TRBJ2-5|TRBD1|TRBV19|many
CASRHRDRETQYF
TGTGCCAGTAGACACCGGGACAGAGAGACCCAGTACTTC
>TRBJ2-1|NA|TRBV30|many
CAWSIGGPPSNEQFF
TGTGCCTGGAGTATTGGCGGTCCCCCTTCAAATGAGCAGTTCTTC
>TRBJ1-5|NA|TRBV30|few
CAWKSWQGNQPQHF
TGTGCCTGGAAGAGTTGGCAGGGAAATCAGCCCCAGCATTTT
>TRBJ2-1|TRBD1|TRBV15|NA
CATSRQGRYNEQFF
TGTGCCACCAGTAGACAGGGCCGGTACAATGAGCAGTTCTTC
>TRBJ2-6|NA|TRBV18|many
CASSPVASGANVLTF
TGTGCCAGCTCACCGGTAGCGTCCGGGGCCAACGTCCTGACTTTC
>TRBJ2-4|TRBD1|TRBV4-1|NA
CASSQTGVTSSENIQYF
TGCGCCAGCAGCCAGACAGGGGTTACTTCGTCGGAAAACATTCAGTACTTC
>TRBJ2-3|NA|TRBV4-2|NA
CASSHGGPEDADTQYF
TGTGCCAGCAGCCACGGCGGGCCGGAGGACGCAGATACGCAGTATTTT
>TRBJ1-2|TRBD1|TRBV6-1|NA
CASSDLRTGDGYTF
TGTGCCAGCAGTGATTTGAGGACAGGGGATGGCTACACCTTC
>TRBJ1-4|TRBD1|TRBV7-3|few
CASSLSRDRGNEKLFF
TGTGCCAGCAGCCTCAGCCGGGACAGGGGAAATGAAAAACTGTTTTTT
>TRBJ2-7|NA|TRBV12-3/TRBV12-4|many
CASSSGVLGEQYF
TGTGCCAGCAGTTCTGGGGTTTTGGGGGAGCAGTACTTC
>TRBJ2-7|TRBD1|TRBV27|many
CASTPSTGWSYEQYF
TGTGCCAGCACTCCTTCGACAGGGTGGTCCTACGAGCAGTACTTC
>TRBJ2-5|TRBD1|TRBV20-1|many
CSAQGQYQETQYF
TGCAGTGCTCAGGGACAGTACCAAGAGACCCAGTACTTC
>TRBJ2-2|NA|TRBV7-9|few
CASSPGEFSGELFF
TGTGCCAGCAGCCCCGGGGAGTTCAGCGGGGAGCTGTTTTTT
>TRBJ2-5|NA|TRBV4-1|NA
CASSQDGALVTQYF
TGCGCCAGCAGCCAAGATGGAGCGCTTGTGACCCAGTACTTC